This passage covers 20 T cell receptor beta chains from one sample sequenced in a study of post-analysis software for immune sequencing data. Their target antigens are unknown. Unique molecular identifiers were present in the TCR beta cDNA libraries. One entry per CDR3 protein results from TCRdb running MiXCR on the PCR reads. The sample consists of hundreds of thousands of distinct CDR3 sequences, around 60% of them appearing once. The study's findings and limits: Five or six TRBV segments, TRBV5-6, TRBV5-1 and TRBV20-1 among them, were found more frequent in patients than controls.

Sample: blood. The source of these receptors is a girl aged 2-10 years with multiple sclerosis.

The J gene is TRBJ2-7, the V gene TRBV21-1; the table names TRBD1, a call not compared with the DNA. TRBV21-1 is recorded as a pseudogene. This CDR3 spans 16 amino acids. CDR3 DNA sequence: TGTGCCAGCAGCAAATGGCCCCGGGGGCGCGTAAACGAGCAGTACTTC. The encoded protein is CASSKWPRGRVNEQYF.

This clonotype has only a few counts. This chain connects TRBV4-2 to TRBJ1-5; 7 bases fit TRBD1. This CDR3 comprises 13 residues. V lost 4 bases and J lost 5; bases outside the gene matches: 2. Germline values: CDR1 LGHNA, CDR2 YNFKEQ. CDR3 in amino acids: CASSPDRDQPQHF. In DNA form, the CDR3 reads TGTGCCAGCAGCCCAGACAGGGATCAGCCCCAGCATTTT.

V gene TRBV6-5 combines with J gene TRBJ1-2; possible D gene TRBD1, 6 bases. Deletions cut 5 bases from V and 6 bases from J, with 13 bases between. There are 13 residues in the CDR3. Looked up from germline, CDR1 is MNHEY and CDR2 is SVGAGI. The CDR3 spells CASSTGSLDGYTF. For the CDR3, the DNA is TGTGCCAGCAGTACAGGGTCCCTGGATGGCTACACCTTC.

The count of this clonotype is one. This chain links TRBV9 with TRBJ2-1, with TRBD2 matching over 10 bases. V trimming: 3 bases; J trimming: 5 bases; junction bases outside the gene matches: 5. Germline loops: CDR1 SGDLS, CDR2 YYNGEE. The CDR3 is 15 amino acids. The CDR3 here is CASSGIAGGDNEQFF. CDR3 in DNA: TGTGCCAGCAGCGGTATAGCGGGGGGCGACAATGAGCAGTTCTTC.

The rearrangement links TRBV7-9 to TRBJ1-2, with 12 positions matching TRBD1. J gave up 3 bases and V 5 bases, and 10 bases lay outside the gene matches. The V gene's germline CDR1 is SEHNR and CDR2 FQNEAQ (reference sequence). The CDR3 is 17 residues long. The CDR3 nucleotides read TGTGCCAGCAGCGATACCGGGACAGGGGGCGCAGACTATGGCTACACCTTC. Translation: CASSDTGTGGADYGYTF. Based on the CDR3 plus reference TRBV7-9 and TRBJ1-2, the full variable domain is DTGVSQNPRHKITKRGQNVTFRCDPISEHNRLYWYRQTLGQGPEFLTYFQNEAQLEKSRLLSDRFSAERPKGSFSTLEIQRTEQGDSAMYLCASSDTGTGGADYGYTFGSGTRLTVV.

The chain carries TRBV6-5 and TRBJ1-4, with TRBD1 identical over 7 bases. There are 14 residues in the CDR3. Trimming cost V 2 bases and J 8 bases; bases outside gene matches: 5. The germline V gene has CDR1 MNHEY and CDR2 SVGAGI. CDR3 DNA: TGTGCCAGCAGTTACCGCAGGGGGGAGGAAAAACTGTTTTTT. It specifies CASSYRRGEEKLFF.

This clonotype was seen only a few times. The rearrangement joins TRBV2 to TRBJ2-6, with D perhaps being TRBD1 or TRBD2 (5 bases each). V lost 8 bases to trimming and J lost 2 bases, with 10 bases between them. This CDR3 is 14 amino acids long. Germline V gives CDR1 SNHLY, CDR2 FYNNEI. The CDR3: CASGTAPGANVLTF. The CDR3 DNA is TGTGCCAGCGGGACCGCGCCTGGGGCCAACGTCCTGACTTTC.

The V and J genes are TRBV20-1 and TRBJ2-3; 11 nucleotides align to TRBD1. The V gene's germline CDR1 is DFQATT and CDR2 SNEGSKA (reference sequence). There are 15 residues in the CDR3. V lost 6 bases, J lost 4 bases, and 9 bases stayed unmatched. CDR3 protein: CSAPSPGQGADTQYF. The CDR3 DNA sequence: TGCAGTGCGCCCTCACCGGGACAGGGGGCAGATACGCAGTATTTT.

J is TRBJ2-3 and V is TRBV29-1, with a possible D match to TRBD1 (5 bases). The length of the CDR3 is 11 residues. Trimming left V 7 bases short and J 6 bases short, with 11 bases between. The germline V gene encodes CDR1 SQVTM and CDR2 ANQGSEA. CDR3 sequence reads: CSGSPGDTQYF. The CDR3 DNA reads TGCAGCGGCTCGCCAGGGGATACGCAGTATTTT.

The chain combines TRBV12-3 or TRBV12-4 with TRBJ1-2; D gene ambiguous. With 5 bases removed from V and 6 bases from J, the gap between germline ends came to 10 bases. This CDR3 has 12 residues. The CDR3 is CASSTHGNGYTF. The CDR3 DNA reads TGTGCCAGCAGTACTCACGGGAATGGCTACACCTTC.

This clonotype came up a few times. This chain joins TRBV27 and TRBJ2-3; D unclear. The CDR3 consists of 13 residues. Looked up from germline, CDR1 is MNHEY and CDR2 is SMNVEV (reference sequence). Trimming took off 2 bases at V and 2 bases at J, with 5 bases between the two ends. Written as DNA, the CDR3 is TGTGCCAGCAGTTTAATTGCCACAGATACGCAGTATTTT. Translated, it gives CASSLIATDTQYF.

The V gene is TRBV10-3, the J gene TRBJ2-5; TRBD2 is a possible D gene (6 bases). Trimming left V 7 bases short and J 1 base short, with 13 bases between. Germline V gene data show CDR1 as ENHRY and CDR2 as SYGVKD. The CDR3 is made up of 14 amino acids. The CDR3 protein is CAINPGTFQETQYF. The CDR3 nucleotides are TGTGCCATCAACCCCGGGACTTTCCAAGAGACCCAGTACTTC.

V and J are TRBV20-1 and TRBJ1-6; D not resolved. The germline V and J ends were trimmed by 8 bases and 14 bases, with 22 bases remaining between them. This CDR3 region has 13 residues. Germline CDR1 is DFQATT and CDR2 is SNEGSKA (reference sequence). In DNA, the CDR3 is TGCAGTACTCAATCGGGAGACGTTGGAGCCCTCCACTTT. This codes for CSTQSGDVGALHF.

This chain links TRBV12-3 or TRBV12-4 with TRBJ1-2; 8 nucleotides line up with TRBD1. V was pared by 0 bases and J by 4 bases, with 7 bases of the junction left unmatched. This CDR3 is 16 amino acids long. CDR3: CASSLAGPGGRYGYTF. CDR3 coding DNA: TGTGCCAGCAGTTTAGCGGGGCCAGGGGGCCGCTATGGCTACACCTTC.

The CDR3 protein is CASSLGTIDTEAFF. The CDR3, as DNA: TGCGCCAGCAGCCTCGGGACAATTGACACTGAAGCTTTCTTT. The V gene is TRBV5-1, the J gene TRBJ1-1; possible D gene TRBD1, 6 bases. The CDR3 covers 14 residues. CDR1 and CDR2 (germline): SGHRS, YFSETQ. V was trimmed by 4 bases and J by 3 bases, leaving 13 bases between them.

The CDR3 sequence: CASRGQGDEQFF. For the CDR3, the DNA is TGTGCCAGTAGGGGCCAGGGTGATGAGCAGTTCTTC. This sequence joins TRBV2 and TRBJ2-1; a weak D match, TRBD1 (5 bases). The germline V gene encodes CDR1 SNHLY and CDR2 FYNNEI. Trimming shortened V by 9 bases and J by 8 bases, and 14 bases separated the two germline ends. This CDR3 region has 12 residues.

Here the CDR3 reads CASSPPRGVAGTTDTQYF. CDR3 DNA sequence: TGTGCCAGCAGCCCCCCCCGCGGGGTAGCGGGAACAACAGATACGCAGTATTTT. V and J are TRBV7-8 and TRBJ2-3; the match to TRBD2 covers 8 bases. CDR3 length equals 18 residues. The V segment lost 5 bases and the J segment 3 bases; nucleotides outside the gene matches: 16. The V gene's germline CDR1 is SGHVS and CDR2 FQNEAQ.

This clonotype was picked up a small number of times. The chain links TRBV7-9 to TRBJ2-7; no clear D gene. The CDR3 sequence is 11 residues long. Trimming pared 6 bases from V and 3 bases from J, leaving 6 bases between. Germline CDR1 reads SEHNR; CDR2 reads FQNEAQ (reference sequence). CDR3 amino acids: CASSSDYEQYF. DNA of the CDR3: TGTGCCAGCAGTTCCGACTACGAGCAGTACTTC.

The chain recombines TRBV2 with TRBJ2-3, with D possibly matching TRBD2 (5 bases). Trimming took 6 bases from V and 0 from J, leaving 10 bases between them. Germline values: CDR1 SNHLY, CDR2 FYNNEI. This CDR3 is built from 14 residues. Here the CDR3 DNA reads TGTGCCAGCAGGGCGAGACTAAGCACAGATACGCAGTATTTT. It is translated as CASRARLSTDTQYF.

The chain joins TRBV7-6 to TRBJ2-3; weak D call: TRBD1 (6 bases). Between the trimmed V and J ends, which lost 5 bases and 1 base, there was a span of 10 bases. CDR3 length: 14 amino acids. CDR1 is SGHVS and CDR2 is FNYEAQ in the germline V gene. The CDR3, as DNA: TGTGCCAGCAGCATCTGGACAGGCACAGATACGCAGTATTTT. Protein: CASSIWTGTDTQYF.